This T cell receptor (beta chain) was retrieved from a study of blood T cell repertoires in COVID-19. The wider study: Whether acute or convalescent, the COVID-19 samples came from the United States, Italy and Spain. T cells, B-cell-depleted T cells, or PBMCs provided the cDNA or gDNA that served as material.

Per the original data handling: Quantification of nucleated cells was approximated via reference gene primer amplification. Measured with immunoSEQ multiplex PCR; TCRdb has only the in-frame clones, and not every one. The V and J calls and clone size were taken over from that table, and D and trimming were inferred from the DNA. The table lists around 97,000 clones, approximately 87% of them singletons. Per germline, CDR1 LGHDT and CDR2 YNNKEL (reference sequence). V gave up 1 base and J gave up 4 bases; unmatched junction bases: 3. This CDR3 region has 15 residues. What was sequenced was peripheral blood. The chain uses TRBV3-1 (or the pseudogene TRBV3-2) and TRBJ2-1; 8 bases map to TRBD1. The TCR comes from a human donor in a cohort sampled during active or convalescent COVID-19. The CDR3 reads CASSQGQGLYNEQFF. The CDR3 region has the DNA TGTGCCAGCAGCCAAGGACAGGGGCTATACAATGAGCAGTTCTTC.